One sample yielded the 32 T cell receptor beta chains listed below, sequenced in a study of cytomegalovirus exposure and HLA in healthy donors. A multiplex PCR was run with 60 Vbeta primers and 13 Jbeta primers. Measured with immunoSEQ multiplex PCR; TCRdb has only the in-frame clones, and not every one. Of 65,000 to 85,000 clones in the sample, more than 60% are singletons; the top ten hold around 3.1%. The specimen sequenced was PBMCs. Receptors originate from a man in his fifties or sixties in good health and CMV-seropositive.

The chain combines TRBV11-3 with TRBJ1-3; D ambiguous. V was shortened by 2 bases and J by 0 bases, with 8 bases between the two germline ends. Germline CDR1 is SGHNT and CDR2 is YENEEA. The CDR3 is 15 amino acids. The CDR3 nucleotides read TGTGCCAGCAGCTTATTCCAGATCTCTGGAAACACCATATATTTT. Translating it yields CASSLFQISGNTIYF.

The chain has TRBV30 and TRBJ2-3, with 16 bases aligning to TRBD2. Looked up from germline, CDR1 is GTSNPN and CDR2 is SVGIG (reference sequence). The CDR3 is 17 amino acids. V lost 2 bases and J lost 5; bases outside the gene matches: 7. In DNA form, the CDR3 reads TGTGCCTGGAGTAAAGGGACTAGCGGGAGGGTTATAGATACGCAGTATTTT. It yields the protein CAWSKGTSGRVIDTQYF.

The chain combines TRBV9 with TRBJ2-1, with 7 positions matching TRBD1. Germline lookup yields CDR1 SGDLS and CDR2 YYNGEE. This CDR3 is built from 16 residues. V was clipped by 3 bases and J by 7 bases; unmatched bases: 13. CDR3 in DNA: TGTGCCAGCAGCGCGAGATTACAGACAGGGAGAAATGAGCAGTTCTTC. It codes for CASSARLQTGRNEQFF.

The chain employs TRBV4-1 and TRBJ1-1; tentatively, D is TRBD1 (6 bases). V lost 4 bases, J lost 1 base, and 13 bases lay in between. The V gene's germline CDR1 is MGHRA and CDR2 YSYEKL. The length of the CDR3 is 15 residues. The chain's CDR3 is CASSRQQGTNTEAFF. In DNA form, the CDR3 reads TGCGCCAGCAGCCGTCAACAGGGAACGAACACTGAAGCTTTCTTT.

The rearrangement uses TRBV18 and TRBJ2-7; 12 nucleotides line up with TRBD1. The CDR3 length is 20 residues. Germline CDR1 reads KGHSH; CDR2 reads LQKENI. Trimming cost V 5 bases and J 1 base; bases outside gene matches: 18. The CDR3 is CASSKGIGGTGGVWSYEQYF. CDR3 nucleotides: TGTGCCAGCTCAAAGGGGATTGGAGGGACAGGGGGCGTTTGGTCCTACGAGCAGTACTTC.

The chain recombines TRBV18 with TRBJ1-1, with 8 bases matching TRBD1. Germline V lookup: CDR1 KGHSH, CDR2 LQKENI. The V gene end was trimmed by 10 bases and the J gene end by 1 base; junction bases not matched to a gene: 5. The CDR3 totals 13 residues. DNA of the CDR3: TGTGCCACCCTAGGACAGGGGAACACTGAAGCTTTCTTT. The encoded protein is CATLGQGNTEAFF. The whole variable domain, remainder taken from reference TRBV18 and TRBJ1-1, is NAGVMQNPRHLVRRRGQEARLRCSPMKGHSHVYWYRQLPEEGLKFMVYLQKENIIDESGMPKERFSAEFPKEGPSILRIQQVVRGDSAAYFCATLGQGNTEAFFGQGTRLTVV.

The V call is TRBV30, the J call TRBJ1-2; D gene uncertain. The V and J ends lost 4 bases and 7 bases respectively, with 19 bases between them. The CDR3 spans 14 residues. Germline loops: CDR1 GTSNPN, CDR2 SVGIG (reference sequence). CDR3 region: CAWTQAGLFAGYTF. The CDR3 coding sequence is TGTGCCTGGACCCAGGCAGGTCTATTCGCTGGCTACACCTTC. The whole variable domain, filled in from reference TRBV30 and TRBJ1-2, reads SQTIHQWPATLVQPVGSPLSLECTVEGTSNPNLYWYRQAAGRGLQLLFYSVGIGQISSEVPQNLSASRPQDRQFILSSKKLLLSDSGFYLCAWTQAGLFAGYTFGSGTRLTVV.

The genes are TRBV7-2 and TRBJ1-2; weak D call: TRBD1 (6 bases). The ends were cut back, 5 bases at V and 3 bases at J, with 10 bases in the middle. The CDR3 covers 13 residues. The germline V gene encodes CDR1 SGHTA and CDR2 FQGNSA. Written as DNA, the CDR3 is TGTGCCAGCAGCGAAGGACAGTACTATGGCTACACCTTC. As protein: CASSEGQYYGYTF. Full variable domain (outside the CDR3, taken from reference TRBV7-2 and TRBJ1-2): GAGVSQSPSNKVTEKGKDVELRCDPISGHTALYWYRQSLGQGLEFLIYFQGNSAPDKSGLPSDRFSAERTGGSVSTLTIQRTQQEDSAVYLCASSEGQYYGYTFGSGTRLTVV.

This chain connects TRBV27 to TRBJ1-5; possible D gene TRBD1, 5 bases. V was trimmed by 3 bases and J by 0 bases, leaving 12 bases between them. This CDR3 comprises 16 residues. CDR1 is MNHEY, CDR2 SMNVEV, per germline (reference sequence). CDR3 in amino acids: CASSFGTGHSNQPQHF. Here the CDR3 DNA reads TGTGCCAGCAGTTTTGGAACAGGACATAGCAATCAGCCCCAGCATTTT.

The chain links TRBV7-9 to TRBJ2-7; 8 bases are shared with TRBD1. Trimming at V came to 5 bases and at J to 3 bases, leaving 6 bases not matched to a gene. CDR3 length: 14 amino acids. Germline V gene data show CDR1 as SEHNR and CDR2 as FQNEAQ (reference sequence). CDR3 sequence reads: CASSPPTGDYEQYF. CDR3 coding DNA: TGTGCCAGCAGCCCCCCGACAGGGGACTACGAGCAGTACTTC.

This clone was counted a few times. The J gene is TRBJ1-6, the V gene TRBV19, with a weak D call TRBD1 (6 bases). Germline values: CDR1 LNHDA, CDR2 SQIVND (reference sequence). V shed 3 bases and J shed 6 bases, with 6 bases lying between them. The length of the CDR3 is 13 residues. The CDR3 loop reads CASSIRGNSPLHF. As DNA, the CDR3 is TGTGCCAGTAGTATCAGGGGTAATTCACCCCTCCACTTT.

DNA of the CDR3: TGCGCCAGCAGCCAGGGAACGGGCAATCAGCCCCAGCATTTT. It encodes CASSQGTGNQPQHF. This chain uses TRBV5-1 with TRBJ1-5; D may be TRBD1 (5 bases). The ends were cut back, 4 bases at V and 2 bases at J, with 10 bases in the middle. Looked up from germline, CDR1 is SGHRS and CDR2 is YFSETQ. CDR3 length: 14 residues. The variable domain in full, completed from reference TRBV5-1 and TRBJ1-5, reads KAGVTQTPRYLIKTRGQQVTLSCSPISGHRSVSWYQQTPGQGLQFLFEYFSETQRNKGNFPGRFSGRQFSNSRSEMNVSTLELGDSALYLCASSQGTGNQPQHFGDGTRLSIL.

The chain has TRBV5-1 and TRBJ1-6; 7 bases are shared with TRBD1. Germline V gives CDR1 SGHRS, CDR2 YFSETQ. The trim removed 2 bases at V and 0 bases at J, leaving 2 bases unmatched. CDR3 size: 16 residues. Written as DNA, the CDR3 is TGCGCCAGCAGCTTACAGGGGAGCTCCTATAATTCACCCCTCCACTTT. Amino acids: CASSLQGSSYNSPLHF. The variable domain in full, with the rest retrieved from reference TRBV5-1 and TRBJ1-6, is KAGVTQTPRYLIKTRGQQVTLSCSPISGHRSVSWYQQTPGQGLQFLFEYFSETQRNKGNFPGRFSGRQFSNSRSEMNVSTLELGDSALYLCASSLQGSSYNSPLHFGNGTRLTVT.

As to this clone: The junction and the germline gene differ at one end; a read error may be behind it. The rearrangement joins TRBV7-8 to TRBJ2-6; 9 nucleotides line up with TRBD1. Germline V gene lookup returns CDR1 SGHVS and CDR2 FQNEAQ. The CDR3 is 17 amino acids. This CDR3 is CASSHGTGLAGANGLTF. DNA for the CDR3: TGTGCCAGCAGCCATGGGACAGGGCTGGCCGGGGCCAACGGCCTGACTTTC.

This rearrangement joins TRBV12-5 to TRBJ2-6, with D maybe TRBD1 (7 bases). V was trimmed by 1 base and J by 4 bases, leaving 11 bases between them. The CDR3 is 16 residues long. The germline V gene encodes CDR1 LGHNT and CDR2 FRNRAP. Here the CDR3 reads CASGLDRGGGANVLTF. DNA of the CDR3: TGTGCTAGTGGTTTGGACAGGGGAGGAGGGGCCAACGTCCTGACTTTC.

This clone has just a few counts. Here the CDR3 reads CASSLEQINSPLHF. For the CDR3, the DNA is TGTGCCAGCAGCTTGGAACAGATTAATTCACCCCTCCACTTT. The rearrangement uses TRBV5-6 and TRBJ1-6, with D unresolved. The V gene's germline CDR1 is SGHDT and CDR2 YYEEEE. CDR3 size: 14 residues. With 0 bases removed from V and 6 bases from J, the gap between germline ends came to 7 bases.

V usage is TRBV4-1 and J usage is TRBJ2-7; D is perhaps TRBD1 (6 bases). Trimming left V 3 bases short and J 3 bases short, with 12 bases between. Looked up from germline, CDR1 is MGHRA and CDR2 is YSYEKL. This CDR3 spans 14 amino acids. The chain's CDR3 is CASSQAGAGYEQYF. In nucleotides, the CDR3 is TGCGCCAGCAGCCAGGCAGGGGCGGGCTACGAGCAGTACTTC.

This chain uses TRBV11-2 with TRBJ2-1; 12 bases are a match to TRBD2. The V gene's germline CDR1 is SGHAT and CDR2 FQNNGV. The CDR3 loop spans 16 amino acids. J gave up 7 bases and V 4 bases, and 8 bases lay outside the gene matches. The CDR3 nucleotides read TGTGCCAGCAGCTCCATCGGACTAGCGGGATTTAATGAGCAGTTCTTC. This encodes CASSSIGLAGFNEQFF.

CDR3 in DNA: TGTGCCAGTAGTATATCTTTTAGCGGAGGGTTACAAGAGACCCAGTACTTC. Its translation is CASSISFSGGLQETQYF. This chain uses TRBV19 with TRBJ2-5; maybe TRBD2 (6 bases). The CDR3 totals 17 residues. Germline loops: CDR1 LNHDA, CDR2 SQIVND (reference sequence). The V and J ends lost 2 bases and 2 bases respectively, with 18 bases between them.

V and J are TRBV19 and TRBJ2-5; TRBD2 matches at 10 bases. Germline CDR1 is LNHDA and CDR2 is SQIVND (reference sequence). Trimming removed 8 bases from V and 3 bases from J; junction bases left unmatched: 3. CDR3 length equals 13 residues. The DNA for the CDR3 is TGTGCCAGTCGACTAGCGGGCAAAGAGACCCAGTACTTC. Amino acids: CASRLAGKETQYF.

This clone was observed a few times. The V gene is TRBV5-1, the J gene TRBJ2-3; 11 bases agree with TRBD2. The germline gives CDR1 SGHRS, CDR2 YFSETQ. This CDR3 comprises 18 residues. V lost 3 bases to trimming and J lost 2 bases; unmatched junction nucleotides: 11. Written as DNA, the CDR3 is TGCGCCAGCAGCTCCACTAGCGGGAGATGGCCCCTCACAGATACGCAGTATTTT. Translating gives CASSSTSGRWPLTDTQYF.

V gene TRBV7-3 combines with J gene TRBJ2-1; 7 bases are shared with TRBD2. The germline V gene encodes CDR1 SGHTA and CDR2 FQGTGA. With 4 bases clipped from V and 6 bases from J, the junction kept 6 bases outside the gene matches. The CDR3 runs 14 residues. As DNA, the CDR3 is TGTGCCAGCAGCTCTCAGACGGGGGGCAATGAGCAGTTCTTC. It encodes CASSSQTGGNEQFF.

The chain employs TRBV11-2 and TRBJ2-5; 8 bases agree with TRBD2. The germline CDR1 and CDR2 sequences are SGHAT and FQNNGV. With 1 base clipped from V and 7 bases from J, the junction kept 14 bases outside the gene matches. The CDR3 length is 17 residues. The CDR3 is CASSLVWSGSSGGTQYF. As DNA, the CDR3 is TGTGCCAGCAGCTTAGTGTGGAGCGGGAGCTCGGGGGGGACCCAGTACTTC.

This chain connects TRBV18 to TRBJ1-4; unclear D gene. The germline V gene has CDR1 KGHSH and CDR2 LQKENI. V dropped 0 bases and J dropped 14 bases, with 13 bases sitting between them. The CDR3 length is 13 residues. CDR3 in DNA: TGTGCCAGCTCACCACCGAATGAGGGATGGCTGTTTTTT. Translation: CASSPPNEGWLFF.

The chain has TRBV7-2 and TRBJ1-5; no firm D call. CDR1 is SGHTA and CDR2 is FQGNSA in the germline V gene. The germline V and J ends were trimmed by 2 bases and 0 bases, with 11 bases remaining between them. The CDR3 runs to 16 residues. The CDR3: CASSLYGVYSNQPQHF. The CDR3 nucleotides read TGTGCCAGCAGCTTATACGGGGTGTATAGCAATCAGCCCCAGCATTTT.

CDR3 protein: CASSPGQETQYF. For the CDR3, the DNA is TGTGCCAGCAGCCCGGGTCAAGAGACCCAGTACTTC. The V call is TRBV5-4, the J call TRBJ2-5; D is uncertain. CDR3 length equals 12 residues. V was pared by 4 bases and J by 2 bases, with 6 bases between. Germline V lookup: CDR1 SGHNT, CDR2 YYREEE (reference sequence).

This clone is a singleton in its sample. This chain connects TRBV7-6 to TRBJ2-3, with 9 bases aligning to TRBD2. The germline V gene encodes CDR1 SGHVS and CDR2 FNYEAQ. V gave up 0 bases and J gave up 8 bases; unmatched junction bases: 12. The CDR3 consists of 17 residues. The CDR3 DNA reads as TGTGCCAGCAGCTTAGCGCCACGACTAGCGGCCCCTAGTACGCAGTATTTT. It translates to CASSLAPRLAAPSTQYF.

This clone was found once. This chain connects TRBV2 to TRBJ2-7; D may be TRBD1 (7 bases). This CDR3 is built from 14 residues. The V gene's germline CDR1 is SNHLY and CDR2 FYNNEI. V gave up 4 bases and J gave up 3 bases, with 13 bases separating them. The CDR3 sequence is CASSAGQGGYEQYF. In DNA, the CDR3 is TGTGCCAGCAGTGCAGGCCAGGGGGGCTACGAGCAGTACTTC.

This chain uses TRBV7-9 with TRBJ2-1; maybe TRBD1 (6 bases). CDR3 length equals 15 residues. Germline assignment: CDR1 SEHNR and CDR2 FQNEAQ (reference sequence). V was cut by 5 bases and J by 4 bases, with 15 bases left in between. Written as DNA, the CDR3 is TGTGCCAGCAGCCAAGGGACAATAGCTTACAATGAGCAGTTCTTC. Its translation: CASSQGTIAYNEQFF.

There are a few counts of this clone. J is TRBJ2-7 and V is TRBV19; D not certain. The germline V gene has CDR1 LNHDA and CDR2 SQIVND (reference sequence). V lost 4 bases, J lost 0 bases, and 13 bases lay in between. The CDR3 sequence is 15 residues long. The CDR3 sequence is CASSRVRGASYEQYF. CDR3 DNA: TGTGCCAGTAGTAGGGTCCGCGGAGCCTCCTACGAGCAGTACTTC.

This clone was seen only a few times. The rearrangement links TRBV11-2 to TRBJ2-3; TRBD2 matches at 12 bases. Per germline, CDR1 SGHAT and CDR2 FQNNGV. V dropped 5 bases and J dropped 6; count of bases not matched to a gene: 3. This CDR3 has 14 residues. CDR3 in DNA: TGTGCCAGCAGCCTAGCGGGAGGGCCGGATACGCAGTATTTT. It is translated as CASSLAGGPDTQYF.

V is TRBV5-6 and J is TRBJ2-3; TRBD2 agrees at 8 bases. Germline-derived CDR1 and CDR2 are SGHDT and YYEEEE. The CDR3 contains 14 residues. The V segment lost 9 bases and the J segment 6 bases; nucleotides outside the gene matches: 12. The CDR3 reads CATAETSGGDTQYF. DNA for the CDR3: TGTGCCACCGCAGAAACTAGCGGTGGGGATACGCAGTATTTT.